This T cell receptor (beta chain) derives from a study of blood T cell dynamics during melanoma immunotherapy. Described time point: pre-treatment baseline. CDR1 is SGHRS, CDR2 YFSETQ, per germline. CDR3 length equals 16 residues. V was clipped by 6 bases and J by 4 bases, with 22 bases between them. A word on this clone: What it recognizes is unknown.

General observations from the study: Unlike progressors, later disease-control patients had W3 repertoires gaining clonality or diversity.

Sequencing used immunoSEQ multiplex PCR; TCRdb keeps in-frame clones, though not all of them. The table has around 13,000 clones, over 85% seen once; the top ten hold about 3%. The receptor comes from a human donor with melanoma. The V and J genes are TRBV5-1 and TRBJ1-2; D remains unclear. Specimen: blood, collected from a patient treated with checkpoint blockade. The CDR3 is CASKPSRWSDPYGYTF. The CDR3 coding sequence is TGCGCCAGCAAGCCGTCCAGATGGTCCGACCCCTATGGCTACACCTTC.